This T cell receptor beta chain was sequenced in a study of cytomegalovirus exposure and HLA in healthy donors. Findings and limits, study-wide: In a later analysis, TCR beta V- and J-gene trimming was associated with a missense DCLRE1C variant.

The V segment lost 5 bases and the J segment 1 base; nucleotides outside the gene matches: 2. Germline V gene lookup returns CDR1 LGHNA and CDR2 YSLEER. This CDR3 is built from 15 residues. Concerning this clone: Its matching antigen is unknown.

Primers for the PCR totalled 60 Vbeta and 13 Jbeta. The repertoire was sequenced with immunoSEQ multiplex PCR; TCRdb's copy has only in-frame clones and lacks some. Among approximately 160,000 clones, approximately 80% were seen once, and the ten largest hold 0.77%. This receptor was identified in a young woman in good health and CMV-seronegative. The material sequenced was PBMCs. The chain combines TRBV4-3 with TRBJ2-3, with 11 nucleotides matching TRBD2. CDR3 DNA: TGCGCCAGCAGCTTGGGACTAGCGGGCACAGATACGCAGTATTTT. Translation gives CASSLGLAGTDTQYF.